The clone carrying this TCR beta chain was counted at least ten times. Its target is unknown. Template switching added a universal primer site; cDNA carried unique molecular identifiers. TCRdb reprocessed the 5' RACE reads via MiXCR and lists one record per CDR3 protein. Among approximately 260,000 distinct CDR3 sequences listed, approximately 8.3% were seen once. Each donor (without exception) was a healthy Caucasian. This sample was taken from a study of identical twins. Notes on the study in general: Zero-insertion findings could be partly confounded by invariant cells (MAIT and iNKT cells).

The V gene's germline CDR1 is SQVTM and CDR2 ANQGSEA. With 7 bases removed from V and 2 bases from J, the gap between germline ends came to 14 bases. The CDR3 has 14 residues. The data were also submitted as part of a second study, on yellow fever vaccine responses in identical twins. That source reports: On the reported evidence, twins' vaccine T cell responses seemed partly convergent and partly personalized.

This receptor was obtained from a woman aged 18 to 35 in good health. The J gene is TRBJ2-2, the V gene TRBV29-1; no clear D. Sequenced sample: CD8+ T cells sorted from blood. In nucleotides, the CDR3 is TGCAGCGCCGCTTCTGACACCAACACCGGGGAGCTGTTTTTT. Translated, it gives CSAASDTNTGELFF.